Shown below are 15 T cell receptor beta chains from a single sample sequenced in a study of human T cells and chemical hapten exposure. Time point described: pre-sensitization, week 0. Specified treatment: therapeutic diphenylcyclopropenone sensitization with weekly scalp DPC. TCRdb independently ran MiXCR on the RACE reads; one entry per CDR3 protein. The table includes about 270,000 distinct CDR3 sequences, approximately 7.5% detected once. The sample here was whole blood, taken in connection with sensitization to the hapten diphenylcyclopropenone (DPC). The receptors come from a man in his late teens or twenties with alopecia areata. Some clones in this sample may be carry-over from other donors' samples.

This clonotype was picked up a small number of times. This rearrangement joins TRBV20-1 to TRBJ2-7; 9 nucleotides match TRBD1. V trimming: 3 bases; J trimming: 4 bases; junction bases outside the gene matches: 4. The CDR3 totals 13 residues. Per the germline V gene, CDR1 is DFQATT and CDR2 is SNEGSKA (reference sequence). The CDR3, as DNA: TGCAGTGCTAGTGGCGACAGGGGGTACGAGCAGTACTTC. Its protein is CSASGDRGYEQYF.

Ten or more counts support this clonotype. This chain links TRBV5-1 with TRBJ2-2; maybe TRBD1 (6 bases). The V gene's germline CDR1 is SGHRS and CDR2 YFSETQ. Trimming took 3 bases from V and 4 from J, leaving 13 bases between them. The CDR3 totals 15 residues. The CDR3 DNA reads as TGCGCCAGCAGCTGGGCTACAGGGTCCACCGGGGAGCTGTTTTTT. It codes for CASSWATGSTGELFF.

This clonotype was observed a handful of times. The V call is TRBV10-3, the J call TRBJ1-6; 7 positions agree with TRBD1. Germline V gives CDR1 ENHRY, CDR2 SYGVKD. The CDR3 contains 14 residues. Germline trimming cut 6 bases from V and 7 bases from J; bases unmatched to any gene: 6. The DNA for the CDR3 is TGTGCCATCAGAGGGGACAGAGCCAATTCACCCCTCCACTTT. It encodes CAIRGDRANSPLHF.

This sequence joins TRBV6-5 and TRBJ2-5, with a weak D call TRBD1 (6 bases). Germline assignment: CDR1 MNHEY and CDR2 SVGAGI. CDR3 length equals 16 residues. V lost 4 bases and J 1 base, leaving 16 bases between the germline ends. CDR3 nucleotides: TGTGCCAGCAGTTTCGGACAGAGTAAATTCCAAGAGACCCAGTACTTC. It is translated as CASSFGQSKFQETQYF.

This clonotype was seen more than once but under ten times. A much larger clone sits a single nucleotide away, making a read error possible. This chain uses TRBV7-3 with TRBJ1-1, with unresolved D. The CDR3 has 13 residues. Germline CDR1 and CDR2: SGHTA and FQGTGA. The ends were cut back, 3 bases at V and 0 bases at J, with 5 bases in the middle. The CDR3 loop is CASSFRMNTEAFF. The CDR3 DNA reads TGTGCCAGCAGCTTTCGGATGAACACTGAAGCTTTCTTT. Supplemented by reference TRBV7-3 and TRBJ1-1, the full variable domain reads GAGVSQTPSNKVTEKGKYVELRCDPISGHTALYWYRQSLGQGPEFLIYFQGTGAADDSGLPNDRFFAVRPEGSVSTLKIQRTERGDSAVYLCASSFRMNTEAFFGQGTRLTVV.

In this sample, this clonotype turned up many times. The chain has TRBV29-1 and TRBJ1-5; D possibly corresponds to TRBD1 (6 bases). V dropped 7 bases and J dropped 4 bases, with 11 bases sitting between them. The CDR3 runs 12 residues. CDR1 SQVTM and CDR2 ANQGSEA come from the germline V gene. The CDR3 loop is CSAGTHNQPQHF. In DNA form, the CDR3 reads TGCAGCGCCGGGACACATAATCAGCCCCAGCATTTT.

This clonotype was seen a handful of times. V is TRBV9 and J is TRBJ2-2, with TRBD2 identical over 10 bases. The V gene's germline CDR1 is SGDLS and CDR2 YYNGEE. Unmatched junction bases numbered 6, after V lost 4 bases and J lost 6 bases. This CDR3 has 15 amino acids. The CDR3 here is CASSPLSGGAGELFF. The CDR3 coding sequence is TGTGCCAGCAGCCCCCTGAGCGGGGGGGCCGGGGAGCTGTTTTTT.

The sample holds many counts of this clonotype. V is TRBV2 and J is TRBJ1-5; D gene ambiguous. Germline CDR1 is SNHLY and CDR2 is FYNNEI. The V gene lost 7 bases and the J gene lost 0 bases, with 7 bases spanning the gap. This CDR3 is 13 amino acids long. CDR3 coding DNA: TGTGCCAGCATTGGAAATAGCAATCAGCCCCAGCATTTT. The encoded protein is CASIGNSNQPQHF.

This clonotype was seen only a few times. The V call is TRBV15, the J call TRBJ2-3; D unclear. With 0 bases removed from V and 8 bases from J, the gap between germline ends came to 15 bases. The CDR3 extends over 15 amino acids. In germline, CDR1 is LNHNV, CDR2 YYDKDF (reference sequence). The CDR3 here is CATSRDNARHLTQYF. The CDR3 DNA reads TGTGCCACCAGCAGAGATAATGCTCGGCACCTTACGCAGTATTTT.

This clonotype was recorded at least ten times. The rearrangement links TRBV12-3 or TRBV12-4 to TRBJ2-7, with D perhaps TRBD2 (6 bases). V lost 6 bases and J 1 base, leaving 13 bases between the germline ends. The CDR3 has 14 amino acids. The CDR3 DNA follows: TGTGCCAGCAGCCCCGGGACTCCTTCCTACGAGCAGTACTTC. Protein: CASSPGTPSYEQYF.

This clonotype has ten or more counts. The gene calls are TRBV4-2 and TRBJ2-7; D may be TRBD2 (6 bases). The CDR3 covers 13 residues. Trimming removed 4 bases at V and 4 bases at J, with 11 bases between. CDR1 is LGHNA and CDR2 is YNFKEQ in the germline V gene. DNA of the CDR3: TGTGCCAGCAGCCGGGGAGGCCTGTACGAGCAGTACTTC. This encodes CASSRGGLYEQYF.

This clonotype was observed at least ten times. V gene TRBV6-2 or TRBV6-3 combines with J gene TRBJ2-1, with TRBD1 identical over 7 bases. V lost 5 bases, J lost 5 bases, and 9 bases stayed unmatched. Germline CDR1 MNHEY, CDR2 SVGEGT. The CDR3 covers 15 residues. The CDR3 DNA follows: TGTGCCAGCAGTGATGGGGACAGAGGACACAATGAGCAGTTCTTC. Its protein is CASSDGDRGHNEQFF.

This clonotype was detected many times. The V gene is TRBV9, the J gene TRBJ2-5, with 7 nucleotides matching TRBD2. This CDR3 spans 17 amino acids. In germline, CDR1 is SGDLS, CDR2 YYNGEE. J gave up 5 bases and V 0 bases, and 13 bases lay outside the gene matches. The CDR3 is CASSVGRGTAQVETQYF. CDR3 in DNA: TGTGCCAGCAGCGTAGGGCGGGGGACGGCGCAAGTGGAGACCCAGTACTTC.

This clonotype was counted ten times or more. The chain joins TRBV7-9 to TRBJ1-4, with D maybe TRBD1 (6 bases). The CDR3 has 14 amino acids. The V gene lost 5 bases and the J gene lost 2 bases, with 9 bases spanning the gap. Germline assignment: CDR1 SEHNR and CDR2 FQNEAQ (reference sequence). In DNA, the CDR3 is TGTGCCAGCAGCGCCACAGGGACTAATGAAAAACTGTTTTTT. It codes for CASSATGTNEKLFF.

This chain links TRBV10-3 with TRBJ2-3; 10 bases agree with TRBD2. The CDR3 loop spans 14 amino acids. Germline lookup yields CDR1 ENHRY and CDR2 SYGVKD. V shed 6 bases and J 2 bases; nucleotides not matched to a gene: 2. The CDR3 here is CAIRGLADTDTQYF. The CDR3, as DNA: TGTGCCATCAGAGGACTAGCGGACACAGATACGCAGTATTTT.